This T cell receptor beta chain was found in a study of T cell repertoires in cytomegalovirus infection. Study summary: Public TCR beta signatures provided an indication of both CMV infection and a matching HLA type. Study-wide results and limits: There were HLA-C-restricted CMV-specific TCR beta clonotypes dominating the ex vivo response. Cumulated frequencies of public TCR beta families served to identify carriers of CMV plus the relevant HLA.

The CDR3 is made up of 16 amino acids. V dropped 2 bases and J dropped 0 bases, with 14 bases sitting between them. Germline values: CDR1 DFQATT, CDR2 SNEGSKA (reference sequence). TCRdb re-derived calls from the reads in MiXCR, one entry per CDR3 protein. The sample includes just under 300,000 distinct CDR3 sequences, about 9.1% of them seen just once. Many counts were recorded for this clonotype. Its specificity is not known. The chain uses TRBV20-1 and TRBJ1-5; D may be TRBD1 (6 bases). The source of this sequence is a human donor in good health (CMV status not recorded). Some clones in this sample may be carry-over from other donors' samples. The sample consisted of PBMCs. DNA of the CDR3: TGCAGTGCTAGAATACAGGGCGTCCTTAGCAATCAGCCCCAGCATTTT. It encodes CSARIQGVLSNQPQHF.